This T cell receptor beta chain was retrieved from a study of blood T cells in healthy people across ages. Whole-study findings and limits: With naive T cell percentage, TCR beta diversity showed a strong correlation. Total diversity from one million sequenced T cells was likely underestimated.

A second PCR, run for roughly 7 to 12 cycles, used a sample-barcoded 5' primer plus a J-beta primer mix. Each cDNA molecule was tagged by a template-switch adaptor that had 12 random nucleotides. TCRdb re-derived calls from the 5' RACE reads in MiXCR, one entry per CDR3 protein. The sample contains around 1,700,000 distinct CDR3 sequences, 28% of which appear only once. CDR3 length: 16 amino acids. The germline V and J ends were trimmed by 5 bases and 2 bases, with 19 bases remaining between them. This clonotype occurred many times. Its antigen remains unknown. Sequencing used blood. The rearrangement links TRBV12-3 or TRBV12-4 to TRBJ2-7; D may correspond to TRBD1 or TRBD2 (5 bases each). The receptor was derived from a woman in her 30s in good health. CDR3 protein: CASSPNPGTATYEQYF. The CDR3 region has the DNA TGTGCCAGCAGTCCGAACCCCGGGACGGCAACCTACGAGCAGTACTTC.